The 10 T cell receptor beta chains reported below all come from one sample, sequenced in a study of cytomegalovirus exposure and HLA in healthy donors. Clones were read by immunoSEQ multiplex PCR, and TCRdb kept only the in-frame ones, dropping some. The sample holds over 150,000 clones, approximately 86% seen once. Source material: PBMCs. These TCRs come from a man aged 18 to 30 in good health and CMV-seropositive.

This chain links TRBV4-1 with TRBJ1-3; a weak D match, TRBD1 (5 bases). Germline CDR1 reads MGHRA; CDR2 reads YSYEKL. V lost 4 bases and J 0 bases, leaving 19 bases between the germline ends. CDR3 length: 18 amino acids. CDR3 protein: CASSRKLGRTISGNTIYF. Here the CDR3 DNA reads TGCGCCAGCAGCCGGAAGCTTGGACGGACAATCTCTGGAAACACCATATATTTT.

The chain recombines TRBV7-2 with TRBJ2-1, with no clear D. The length of the CDR3 is 15 residues. Deletions cut 0 bases from V and 0 bases from J, with 6 bases between. Germline values: CDR1 SGHTA, CDR2 FQGNSA. DNA for the CDR3: TGTGCCAGCAGCTTAGCTAGGAGCTCCTACAATGAGCAGTTCTTC. Its protein is CASSLARSSYNEQFF.

The genes are TRBV19 and TRBJ1-1, with 11 bases lining up with TRBD1. The ends lost 3 bases at V and 2 bases at J; junction bases unmatched: 2. Germline V gene data show CDR1 as LNHDA and CDR2 as SQIVND (reference sequence). CDR3 length: 15 amino acids. This CDR3 reads CASSMGTGGNTEAFF. The CDR3 nucleotides read TGTGCCAGTAGTATGGGGACAGGGGGAAACACTGAAGCTTTCTTT. The whole variable domain, filled in from reference TRBV19 and TRBJ1-1, reads DGGITQSPKYLFRKEGQNVTLSCEQNLNHDAMYWYRQDPGQGLRLIYYSQIVNDFQKGDIAEGYSVSREKKESFPLTVTSAQKNPTAFYLCASSMGTGGNTEAFFGQGTRLTVV.

The chain links TRBV19 to TRBJ1-2, with D possibly matching TRBD1 (5 bases). V lost 3 bases to trimming and J lost 5 bases, with 22 bases between them. Germline-derived CDR1 and CDR2 are LNHDA and SQIVND (reference sequence). CDR3 size: 17 residues. CDR3 DNA sequence: TGTGCCAGTAGTATCCGGAAAACAGGAGGGGTAGATTATGGCTACACCTTC. It yields the protein CASSIRKTGGVDYGYTF.

V usage is TRBV9 and J usage is TRBJ1-1; tentative D call: TRBD1 (5 bases). V lost 3 bases and J 5 bases, leaving 17 bases between the germline ends. CDR3 length: 15 amino acids. The germline gives CDR1 SGDLS, CDR2 YYNGEE. This CDR3 is CASSEATVVGTEAFF. The CDR3 region has the DNA TGTGCCAGCAGCGAGGCGACAGTGGTAGGGACTGAAGCTTTCTTT. Together with reference TRBV9 and TRBJ1-1, the CDR3 gives the full variable domain: DSGVTQTPKHLITATGQRVTLRCSPRSGDLSVYWYQQSLDQGLQFLIQYYNGEERAKGNILERFSAQQFPDLHSELNLSSLELGDSALYFCASSEATVVGTEAFFGQGTRLTVV.

Only one count was recorded for this clone. The chain recombines TRBV30 with TRBJ2-1, with D perhaps TRBD2 (5 bases). The CDR3 extends over 15 amino acids. Trimming took off 0 bases at V and 1 base at J, with 10 bases between the two ends. Germline V CDR1 and CDR2: GTSNPN, SVGIG (reference sequence). This CDR3 reads CAWSVAVTSYNEQFF. The CDR3 DNA is TGTGCCTGGAGTGTAGCGGTAACTTCCTACAATGAGCAGTTCTTC. Together with reference TRBV30 and TRBJ2-1, the CDR3 gives the full variable domain: SQTIHQWPATLVQPVGSPLSLECTVEGTSNPNLYWYRQAAGRGLQLLFYSVGIGQISSEVPQNLSASRPQDRQFILSSKKLLLSDSGFYLCAWSVAVTSYNEQFFGPGTRLTVL.

This clone turned up a few times. The chain couples TRBV18 to TRBJ2-1; 10 nucleotides agree with TRBD2. The V and J ends lost 5 bases and 5 bases, in that order; junction bases with no gene match: 3. CDR1 is KGHSH and CDR2 is LQKENI in the germline V gene. The CDR3 has 14 amino acids. The CDR3 nucleotides read TGTGCCAGCTCATCGACTAGCGGGCACAATGAGCAGTTCTTC. Translation: CASSSTSGHNEQFF.

The rearrangement joins TRBV19 to TRBJ2-3; TRBD2 matches 12 bases. The J segment lost 3 bases and the V segment lost 6 bases, leaving 1 base of the junction unmatched. The CDR3 length is 14 residues. Germline assignment: CDR1 LNHDA and CDR2 SQIVND (reference sequence). The DNA for the CDR3 is TGTGCCAGTAGAACTAGCGGGAGGACAGATACGCAGTATTTT. Protein product: CASRTSGRTDTQYF.

The V gene is TRBV7-2, the J gene TRBJ1-5; possible D gene TRBD1, 6 bases. V gave up 5 bases and J gave up 7 bases, with 9 bases separating them. There are 12 residues in the CDR3. In germline, CDR1 is SGHTA, CDR2 FQGNSA. The CDR3 is CASSAQGQPQHF. The DNA for the CDR3 is TGTGCCAGCAGCGCACAGGGACAGCCCCAGCATTTT.

The chain uses TRBV27 and TRBJ2-1, with 12 bases identical to TRBD2. Unmatched junction bases numbered 18, after V lost 6 bases and J lost 3 bases. The CDR3 loop spans 20 amino acids. Germline V gene data show CDR1 as MNHEY and CDR2 as SMNVEV (reference sequence). This CDR3 reads CASRIWTGPSGRAGYNEQFF. The CDR3 bases are TGTGCCAGCAGGATTTGGACAGGCCCTAGCGGGAGGGCCGGCTACAATGAGCAGTTCTTC.